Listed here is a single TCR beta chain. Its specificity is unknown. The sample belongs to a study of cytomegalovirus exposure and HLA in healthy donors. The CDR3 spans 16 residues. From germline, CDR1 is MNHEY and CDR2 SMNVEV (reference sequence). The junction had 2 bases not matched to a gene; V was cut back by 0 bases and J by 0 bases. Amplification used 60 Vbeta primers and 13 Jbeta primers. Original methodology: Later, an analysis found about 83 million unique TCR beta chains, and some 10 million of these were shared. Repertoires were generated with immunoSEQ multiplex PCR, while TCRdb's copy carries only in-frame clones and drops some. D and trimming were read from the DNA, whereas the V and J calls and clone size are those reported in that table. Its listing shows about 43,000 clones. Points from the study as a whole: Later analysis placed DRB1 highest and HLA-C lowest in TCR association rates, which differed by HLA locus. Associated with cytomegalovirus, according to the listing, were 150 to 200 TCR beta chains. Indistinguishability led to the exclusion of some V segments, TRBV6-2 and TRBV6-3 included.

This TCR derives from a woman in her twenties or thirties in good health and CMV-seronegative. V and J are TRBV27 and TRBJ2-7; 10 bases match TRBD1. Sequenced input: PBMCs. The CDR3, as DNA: TGTGCCAGCAGTTTATCGGGACAGGGGTCCTCCTACGAGCAGTACTTC. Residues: CASSLSGQGSSYEQYF.